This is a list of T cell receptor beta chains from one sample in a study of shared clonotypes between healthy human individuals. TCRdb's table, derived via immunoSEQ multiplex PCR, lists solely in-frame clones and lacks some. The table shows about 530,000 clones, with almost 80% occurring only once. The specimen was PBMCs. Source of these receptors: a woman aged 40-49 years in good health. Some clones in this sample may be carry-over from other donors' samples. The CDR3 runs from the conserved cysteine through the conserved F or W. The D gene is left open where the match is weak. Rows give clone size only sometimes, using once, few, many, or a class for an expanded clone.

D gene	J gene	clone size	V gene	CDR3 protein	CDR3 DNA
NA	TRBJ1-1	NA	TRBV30	CAWSGGQGPRVGTEAFF	TGTGCCTGGAGTGGGGGGCAGGGGCCCCGAGTGGGAACTGAAGCTTTCTTT
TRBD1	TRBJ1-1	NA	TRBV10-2	CATMTGFLNTEAFF	TGCGCCACCATGACAGGGTTTCTGAACACTGAAGCTTTCTTT
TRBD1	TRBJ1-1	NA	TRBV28	CASSSPGGTEAFF	TGTGCCAGCAGTTCCCCAGGGGGCACTGAAGCTTTCTTT
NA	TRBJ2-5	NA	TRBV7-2	CASSSDRYQETQYF	TGTGCCAGCAGCTCGGACCGGTACCAAGAGACCCAGTACTTC
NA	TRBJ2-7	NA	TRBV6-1	CASRSSGIYEQYF	TGTGCCAGCAGATCTTCAGGGATCTACGAGCAGTACTTC
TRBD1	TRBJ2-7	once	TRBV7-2	CASSSGTGWESYEQYF	TGTGCCAGCAGCTCCGGGACAGGGTGGGAATCCTACGAGCAGTACTTC
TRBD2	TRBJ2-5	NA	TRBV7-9	CASSSSGSGGETQYF	TGTGCCAGCAGCAGTAGCGGGAGTGGAGGGGAGACCCAGTACTTC
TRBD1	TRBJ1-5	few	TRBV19	CASSLSTGGGQPQHF	TGTGCCAGTAGTCTTTCGACAGGGGGTGGTCAGCCCCAGCATTTT
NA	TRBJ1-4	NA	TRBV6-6	CASSYSEEKLFF	TGTGCCAGCAGTTACTCGGAGGAAAAACTGTTTTTT
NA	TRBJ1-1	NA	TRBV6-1	CASNSQVDTEAFF	TGTGCCAGCAATTCACAGGTCGACACTGAAGCTTTCTTT
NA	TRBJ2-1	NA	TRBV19	CASRGSRDPTRNEQFF	TGTGCCAGTAGAGGTTCGCGGGACCCGACTAGGAATGAGCAGTTCTTC
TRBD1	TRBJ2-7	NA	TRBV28	CASRNRGFSSYEQYF	TGTGCCAGCAGAAACAGGGGGTTTAGCTCCTACGAGCAGTACTTC
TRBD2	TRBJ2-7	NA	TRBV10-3	CAISAAGTTSSYEQYF	TGTGCCATCAGTGCGGCCGGGACTACGAGCTCCTACGAGCAGTACTTC
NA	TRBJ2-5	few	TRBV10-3	CAISAQGGGETQYF	TGTGCCATCAGTGCCCAGGGCGGAGGGGAGACCCAGTACTTC
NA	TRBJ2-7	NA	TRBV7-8	CASSPLGGSGLYEQYF	TGTGCCAGCAGCCCCCTTGGGGGGAGCGGACTCTACGAGCAGTACTTC
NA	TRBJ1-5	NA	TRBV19	CASSIERFYSNQPQHF	TGTGCCAGTAGTATAGAGAGGTTTTATAGCAATCAGCCCCAGCATTTT
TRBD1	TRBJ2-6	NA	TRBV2	CASRGGQGLDSGANVLTF	TGTGCCAGCAGGGGTGGACAGGGCCTGGACTCTGGGGCCAACGTCCTGACTTTC
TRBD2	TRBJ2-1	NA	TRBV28	CASSSPVLAGAEYEQFF	TGTGCCAGCAGTTCCCCTGTACTAGCGGGAGCTGAGTATGAGCAGTTCTTC
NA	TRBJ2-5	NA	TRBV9	CASSVVGQETQYF	TGTGCCAGCAGCGTAGTAGGCCAAGAGACCCAGTACTTC
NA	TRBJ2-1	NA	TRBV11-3	CASSLTTLHQQFF	TGTGCCAGCAGCTTAACGACTCTTCATCAGCAGTTCTTC
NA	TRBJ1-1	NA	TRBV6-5	CASSRSESGNTEAFF	TGTGCCAGCAGTCGGTCAGAGTCCGGCAACACTGAAGCTTTCTTT
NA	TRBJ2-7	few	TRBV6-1	CASTTLDEQYF	TGTGCCAGCACCACTCTAGACGAGCAGTACTTC
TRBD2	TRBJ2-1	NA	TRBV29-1	CSVASGSSYNEQFF	TGCAGCGTTGCGAGCGGGAGTTCCTACAATGAGCAGTTCTTC
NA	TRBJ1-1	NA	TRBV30	CAWRALDRNENTEAFF	TGTGCCTGGAGAGCCCTAGACAGGAACGAAAACACTGAAGCTTTCTTT
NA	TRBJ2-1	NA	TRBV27	CASSFGLAQMATEQFF	TGTGCCAGCAGTTTCGGGCTAGCTCAGATGGCGACTGAGCAGTTCTTC
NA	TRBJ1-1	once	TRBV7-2	CASSPGTPAAFF	TGTGCCAGCAGTCCCGGGACCCCAGCAGCTTTCTTT
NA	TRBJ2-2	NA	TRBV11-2	CASSPASPTGELFF	TGTGCCAGCAGCCCCGCTTCCCCGACCGGGGAGCTGTTTTTT
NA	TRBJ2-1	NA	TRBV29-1	CSVFQFGGGGRFYNEQFF	TGCAGCGTATTTCAATTTGGTGGCGGAGGTAGATTCTACAATGAGCAGTTCTTC
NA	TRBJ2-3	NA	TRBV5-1	CASSPEGGGSTDTQYF	TGCGCCAGCAGCCCCGAAGGGGGGGGCAGCACAGATACGCAGTATTTT
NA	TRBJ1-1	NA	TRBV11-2	CASSLTGRGNTEAFF	TGTGCCAGCAGCTTAACAGGAAGAGGAAACACTGAAGCTTTCTTT
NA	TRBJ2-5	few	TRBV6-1	CASSVRGFGETQYF	TGTGCCAGCAGTGTACGGGGTTTTGGGGAGACCCAGTACTTC
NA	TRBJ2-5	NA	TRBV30	CAWSQDRQETQYF	TGTGCCTGGAGTCAGGACAGACAAGAGACCCAGTACTTC
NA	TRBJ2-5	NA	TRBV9	CASSPREAGETQYF	TGTGCCAGCAGCCCCCGCGAAGCGGGAGAGACCCAGTACTTC
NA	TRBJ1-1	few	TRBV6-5	CASWQFTEAFF	TGTGCCAGCTGGCAGTTCACTGAAGCTTTCTTT
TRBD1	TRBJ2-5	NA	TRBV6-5	CASSSQGAQETQYF	TGTGCCAGCAGTTCACAGGGGGCCCAAGAGACCCAGTACTTC
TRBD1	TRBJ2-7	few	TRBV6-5	CASSPAGRGPYEQYF	TGTGCCAGCAGCCCCGCTGGCAGGGGGCCTTACGAGCAGTACTTC
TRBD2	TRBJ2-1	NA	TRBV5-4	CASSLLLAGGGIGYNEQFF	TGTGCCAGCAGCTTGTTGCTAGCGGGAGGCGGGATAGGCTACAATGAGCAGTTCTTC
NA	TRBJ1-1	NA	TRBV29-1	CSVDPGASTEAFF	TGCAGCGTTGACCCAGGGGCGAGCACTGAAGCTTTCTTT
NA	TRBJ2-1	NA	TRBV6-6	CASSRSGLSSYNEQFF	TGTGCCAGCAGTAGGTCAGGACTCAGCTCCTACAATGAGCAGTTCTTC
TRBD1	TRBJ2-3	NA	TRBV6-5	CASSYRGPPDTQYF	TGTGCCAGCAGTTACAGGGGGCCCCCAGATACGCAGTATTTT
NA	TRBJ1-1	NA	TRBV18	CASSPTAGRNTEAFF	TGTGCCAGCTCACCGACAGCCGGGAGGAACACTGAAGCTTTCTTT
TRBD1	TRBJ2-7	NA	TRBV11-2	CASSPTGTGKPYEQYF	TGTGCCAGCAGCCCAACCGGGACAGGGAAACCCTACGAGCAGTACTTC
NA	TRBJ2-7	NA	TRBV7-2	CASSSESPRPREQYF	TGTGCCAGCAGCTCCGAGAGTCCTCGGCCAAGGGAGCAGTACTTC
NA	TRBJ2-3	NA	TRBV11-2	CASGKNTQYF	TGTGCCAGCGGTAAAAATACGCAGTATTTT
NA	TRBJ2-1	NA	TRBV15	CATSRGELRIRQFF	TGTGCCACCAGCAGAGGAGAGTTGAGGATACGGCAGTTCTTC
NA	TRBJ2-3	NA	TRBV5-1	CASSSSDSTDTQYF	TGCGCCAGCAGCTCATCGGACAGCACAGATACGCAGTATTTT
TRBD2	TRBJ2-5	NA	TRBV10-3	CAISERSAGATQYF	TGTGCCATCAGTGAGAGGTCGGCGGGAGCGACCCAGTACTTC
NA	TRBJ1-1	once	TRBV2	CASSRGVGGEAFF	TGTGCCAGCAGTAGAGGGGTCGGAGGTGAAGCTTTCTTT
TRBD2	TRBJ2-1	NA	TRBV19	CASSPTSGRNTYNEQFF	TGTGCCAGTAGCCCGACTAGCGGGAGGAATACCTACAATGAGCAGTTCTTC
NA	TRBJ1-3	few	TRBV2	CASTSTVSNTIYF	TGTGCCAGCACTTCGACAGTCTCGAACACCATATATTTT
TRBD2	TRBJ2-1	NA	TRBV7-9	CASSLIRLAGGWYNEQFF	TGTGCCAGCAGCTTAATAAGGCTAGCGGGAGGATGGTACAATGAGCAGTTCTTC
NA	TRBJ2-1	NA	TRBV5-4	CASSVGGQSSYNEQFF	TGTGCCAGCAGCGTTGGAGGACAGAGCTCCTACAATGAGCAGTTCTTC
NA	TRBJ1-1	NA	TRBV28	CASSLPGVHTEAFF	TGTGCCAGCAGTCTTCCCGGGGTCCACACTGAAGCTTTCTTT
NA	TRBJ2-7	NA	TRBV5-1	CASSLGFGETEQYF	TGCGCCAGCAGCTTGGGGTTCGGGGAAACGGAGCAGTACTTC
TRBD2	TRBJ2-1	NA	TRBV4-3	CASSQRQGLTSGMENEQFF	TGCGCCAGCAGCCAACGCCAGGGGCTGACTAGCGGGATGGAGAATGAGCAGTTCTTC